The sequence of this T cell receptor beta chain was determined in a study of blood T cells in healthy people across ages. V dropped 3 bases and J dropped 5 bases, with 11 bases sitting between them. The germline V gene encodes CDR1 SGDLS and CDR2 YYNGEE. This CDR3 contains 13 residues. With a J-beta primer mix and a sample-barcoded 5' primer, a second PCR ran about 7 to 12 cycles. One entry per CDR3 protein, called by TCRdb with MiXCR from the 5' RACE reads. The data show about 1 million distinct CDR3 sequences, over 35% seen once. The receptor was isolated from a woman aged 55 to 70 in good health. The chain couples TRBV9 to TRBJ2-5; a weak D match, TRBD1 (5 bases). The sequenced material came from blood. The CDR3 coding sequence is TGTGCCAGCAGCGGTCCAGGGTACGAGACCCAGTACTTC. It encodes CASSGPGYETQYF.